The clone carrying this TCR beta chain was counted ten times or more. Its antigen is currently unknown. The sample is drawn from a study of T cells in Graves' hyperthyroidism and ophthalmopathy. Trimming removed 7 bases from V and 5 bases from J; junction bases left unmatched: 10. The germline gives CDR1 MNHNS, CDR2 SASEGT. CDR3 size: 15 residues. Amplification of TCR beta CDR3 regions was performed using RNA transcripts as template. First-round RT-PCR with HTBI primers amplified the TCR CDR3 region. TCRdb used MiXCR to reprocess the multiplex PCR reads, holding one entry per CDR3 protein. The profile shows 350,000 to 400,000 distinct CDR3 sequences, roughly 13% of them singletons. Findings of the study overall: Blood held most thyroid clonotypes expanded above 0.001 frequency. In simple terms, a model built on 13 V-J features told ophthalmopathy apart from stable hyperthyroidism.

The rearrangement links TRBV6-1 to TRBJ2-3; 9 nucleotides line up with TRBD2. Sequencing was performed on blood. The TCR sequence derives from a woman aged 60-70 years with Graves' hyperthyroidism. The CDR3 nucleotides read TGTGCCAGCAATCTTGCTAGCGGGATGGGAGATACGCAGTATTTT. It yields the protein CASNLASGMGDTQYF.